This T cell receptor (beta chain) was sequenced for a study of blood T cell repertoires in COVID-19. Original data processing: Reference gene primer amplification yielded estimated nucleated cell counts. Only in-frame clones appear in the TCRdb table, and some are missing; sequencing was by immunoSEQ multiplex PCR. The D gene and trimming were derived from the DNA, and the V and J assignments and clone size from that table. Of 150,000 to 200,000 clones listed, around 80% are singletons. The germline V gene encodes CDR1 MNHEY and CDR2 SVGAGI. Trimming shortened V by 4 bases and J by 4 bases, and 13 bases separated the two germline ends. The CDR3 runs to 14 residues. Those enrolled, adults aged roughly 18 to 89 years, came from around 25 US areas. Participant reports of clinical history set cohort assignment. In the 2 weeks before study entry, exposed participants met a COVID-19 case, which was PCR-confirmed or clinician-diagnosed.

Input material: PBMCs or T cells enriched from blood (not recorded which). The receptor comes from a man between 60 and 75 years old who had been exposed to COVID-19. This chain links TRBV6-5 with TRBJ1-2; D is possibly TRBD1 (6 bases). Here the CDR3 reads CASSFRDNLYGYTF. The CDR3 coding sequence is TGTGCCAGCAGTTTCCGGGACAACCTCTATGGCTACACCTTC.